The clone carrying this T cell receptor (beta chain) was seen only a few times. The antigen is not known. Trimming pared 1 base from V and 3 bases from J, leaving 11 bases between. The length of the CDR3 is 15 residues. Germline CDR1 SGHRS, CDR2 YFSETQ. This sample was included in a study of cytomegalovirus exposure and HLA in healthy donors. The PCR had 60 Vbeta and 13 Jbeta primers. The assay was immunoSEQ multiplex PCR, and TCRdb's table has in-frame clones only and misses some. The sample holds more than 95,000 clones, about two thirds seen once. Study-wide points: Near-uniform donor sequencing depth was presumed by presence/absence analyses.

Specimen: PBMCs. The chain joins TRBV5-1 to TRBJ1-5; the D is unclear. The sequence was collected from a man in his 60s in good health and CMV-seropositive. CDR3 amino acids: CASSLQGETNQPQHF. Written as DNA, the CDR3 is TGCGCCAGCAGCTTGCAAGGAGAGACCAATCAGCCCCAGCATTTT.